Below, 4 T cell receptor beta chains from the same sample are listed, as sequenced in a study of cytomegalovirus exposure and HLA in healthy donors. The primer mix had 60 Vbeta and 13 Jbeta primers. This table comes from immunoSEQ multiplex PCR, and its TCRdb copy is limited to in-frame clones, with some not included. The sample shows some 98,000 clones, approximately 82% of them seen only once. Sequencing was performed on PBMCs. The receptors derive from a female donor in good health and CMV-seropositive.

The CDR3, as DNA: TGTGCCAGCAGCCGCGCTGGAGCAAGTACCTACGAGCAGTACTTC. The encoded protein is CASSRAGASTYEQYF. The rearrangement uses TRBV7-9 and TRBJ2-7; D remains ambiguous. The germline V gene encodes CDR1 SEHNR and CDR2 FQNEAQ (reference sequence). The CDR3 loop spans 15 amino acids. Trimming shortened V by 5 bases and J by 2 bases, and 16 bases separated the two germline ends.

The rearrangement joins TRBV4-1 to TRBJ2-5, with 11 positions matching TRBD2. In germline, CDR1 is MGHRA, CDR2 YSYEKL. V trimming: 1 base; J trimming: 2 bases; junction bases outside the gene matches: 6. There are 17 residues in the CDR3. CDR3 sequence reads: CASSQVSSGGSQETQYF. The CDR3 DNA reads as TGCGCCAGCAGCCAAGTCTCTAGCGGGGGGAGTCAAGAGACCCAGTACTTC.

The CDR3 protein is CASSYSESNYGYTF. In nucleotides, the CDR3 is TGTGCCAGCAGTTACTCGGAGTCGAACTATGGCTACACCTTC. This chain uses TRBV6-6 with TRBJ1-2; D call uncertain. Trimming removed 0 bases from V and 2 bases from J, with 7 bases in between. Per the germline V gene, CDR1 is MNHNY and CDR2 is SVGAGI (reference sequence). CDR3 length: 14 amino acids.

The V gene is TRBV7-6, the J gene TRBJ2-5, with TRBD2 matching over 10 bases. Germline CDR1 reads SGHVS; CDR2 reads FNYEAQ. The CDR3 length is 15 residues. V lost 6 bases and J lost 4; bases outside the gene matches: 8. The CDR3 DNA follows: TGTGCCAGCAGGTCGAAGCGGGGGGGCCGAGAGACCCAGTACTTC. Amino acids: CASRSKRGGRETQYF. The entire variable domain, with the rest obtained from reference TRBV7-6 and TRBJ2-5, is as follows: GAGVSQSPRYKVTKRGQDVALRCDPISGHVSLYWYRQALGQGPEFLTYFNYEAQQDKSGLPNDRFSAERPEGSISTLTIQRTEQRDSAMYRCASRSKRGGRETQYFGPGTRLLVL.